This TCR beta chain was obtained from a study of T cells expressing NK-cell markers. Overall study: The study drew TCR beta repertoires from sorted CD3+CD56+NKG2C+, CD3+CD56+NKG2C- and CD3+CD56-NKG2C+ T cells. With respect to HCMV, most of the eight sequenced donors were seropositive, and one was seronegative.

The CDR3 totals 15 residues. From germline, CDR1 is SGHRS and CDR2 YFSETQ. Notes on the study in general: Dominant NKG2C+ clonotype frequencies of about 1.0-8% of CD8+ T cells were measured in about 6 donors.

A 5'RACE template switching approach incorporating UMIs was used to make TCR beta cDNA. TCRdb reanalyzed the 5' RACE reads, giving one entry per CDR3 protein sequence and no DNA. The sample table sets out a few hundred thousand distinct CDR3 sequences. Concerning this clonotype: The antigen remains undetermined.

This receptor was taken from a man aged 18 to 29 in good health. The chain carries TRBV5-1 and TRBJ2-2; checking the TCRdb D call of TRBD2 is not possible without DNA. Sequenced input: blood T cells: a sorted CD56 or NKG2C T cell subset, CD4+ or CD8+ T cells, or bulk PBMC T cells (not recorded which). This CDR3 reads CASSLALEGSGELFF.